These 16 T cell receptor beta chains share one sample of origin, sequenced in a study of patients and donors after allogeneic stem cell transplantation (dated by TCRdb to the early 2020s). Receptor amplification or capture employed RT-PCR. The listed sequencing device is NextSeq 550. The raw public reads went through TCRdb reprocessing: fastp at Q25, MiXCR clone calling, in-frame beta chains kept. Rows are combined by CDR3 protein, so each entry shows the most common genes and DNA. The sample data list 87,000 or so distinct CDR3 sequences, and around 5% of these were observed just once. Together, the top ten hold 2.6% of the sample. Sequenced material: blood, either unsorted or a sorted T cell fraction (not recorded which). Every receptor here comes from a human donor who was either an allogeneic HSCT recipient or a stem cell or donor lymphocyte infusion donor (not recorded which). It is not recorded whose cells these are; they may come from a transplant donor.

Many counts were recorded for this clonotype. The chain joins TRBV2 to TRBJ2-6; D unresolved. CDR1 and CDR2 (germline): SNHLY, FYNNEI. Trimming stripped 3 bases from V and 12 bases from J, with 12 bases between. CDR3 length equals 13 residues. The CDR3 coding sequence is TGTGCCAGCAGTGATTGGAAGGGTGGCGTCCTGACTTTC. This gives the protein CASSDWKGGVLTF. Variable domain in full (rest from reference TRBV2 and TRBJ2-6): EPEVTQTPSHQVTQMGQEVILRCVPISNHLYFYWYRQILGQKVEFLVSFYNNEISEKSEIFDDQFSVERPDGSNFTLKIRSTKLEDSAMYFCASSDWKGGVLTFGAGSRLTVL.

This clonotype has a count of ten or more. The rearrangement uses TRBV20-1 and TRBJ2-1; the match to TRBD2 covers 11 bases. CDR3 length: 15 amino acids. V lost 6 bases, J lost 4 bases, and 8 bases stayed unmatched. Germline V gene data show CDR1 as DFQATT and CDR2 as SNEGSKA (reference sequence). CDR3 sequence: CSAPIAGGSYNEQFF. In DNA form, the CDR3 reads TGCAGTGCCCCTATAGCGGGGGGGAGTTACAATGAGCAGTTCTTC.

This clonotype was observed at least ten times. The chain combines TRBV28 with TRBJ2-1, with D possibly being TRBD2 (6 bases). V was cut by 8 bases and J by 9 bases, with 11 bases left in between. The CDR3 extends over 11 amino acids. Per the germline V gene, CDR1 is MDHEN and CDR2 is SYDVKM. In DNA, the CDR3 is TGTGCCAGCGGGCGGGACCGTGAGCAGTTCTTC. Protein product: CASGRDREQFF.

This clonotype showed up many times. The chain carries TRBV28 and TRBJ2-5, with D uncertain. This CDR3 has 11 residues. V was pared by 4 bases and J by 5 bases, with 5 bases between. CDR1 MDHEN and CDR2 SYDVKM come from the germline V gene. CDR3 sequence: CASSSHETQYF. CDR3 sequence (DNA): TGTGCCAGCAGTTCACACGAGACCCAGTACTTC.

The table lists this clonotype with many counts. The rearrangement uses TRBV20-1 and TRBJ1-1, with 8 positions matching TRBD1. Trimming removed 2 bases from V and 6 bases from J; junction bases left unmatched: 8. This CDR3 region has 14 residues. Looked up from germline, CDR1 is DFQATT and CDR2 is SNEGSKA (reference sequence). The chain's CDR3 is CSARPTDRAAEAFF. In DNA, the CDR3 is TGCAGTGCTAGACCTACGGACAGGGCGGCTGAAGCTTTCTTT.

This clonotype was counted many times. The chain is built from TRBV6-1 and TRBJ2-7, with 7 bases identical to TRBD1. Germline values: CDR1 MNHNS, CDR2 SASEGT. CDR3 length: 17 amino acids. The V and J ends lost 4 bases and 2 bases, in that order; junction bases with no gene match: 14. CDR3 sequence: CASSVISGQATTYEQYF. CDR3 DNA sequence: TGTGCCAGCAGTGTAATATCAGGACAGGCCACTACCTACGAGCAGTACTTC.

Many counts were recorded for this clonotype. The chain recombines TRBV7-8 with TRBJ1-1, with TRBD1 identical over 8 bases. Germline loops: CDR1 SGHVS, CDR2 FQNEAQ. This CDR3 spans 14 amino acids. After removal of 5 bases from V and 4 bases from J, the junction contained 6 bases not matched to a gene. CDR3 in DNA: TGTGCCAGCAGCATTCAGGGGGCGAGCACTGAAGCTTTCTTT. Translated, it gives CASSIQGASTEAFF.

This clonotype was observed a few times. This chain's CDR3 is CASSFGSAGETQYF. CDR3 in DNA: TGTGCCAGCAGCTTCGGGTCGGCGGGCGAGACCCAGTACTTC. V and J are TRBV11-3 and TRBJ2-5; maybe TRBD2 (5 bases). V lost 3 bases to trimming and J lost 5 bases, with 13 bases between them. The CDR3 totals 14 residues. The germline V gene encodes CDR1 SGHNT and CDR2 YENEEA.

This clonotype occurred many times. The J gene is TRBJ1-1, the V gene TRBV9; a possible D gene is TRBD1 (6 bases). CDR3 size: 14 residues. V was trimmed by 4 bases and J by 1 base, leaving 11 bases between them. Germline V gene lookup returns CDR1 SGDLS and CDR2 YYNGEE. The CDR3 DNA is TGTGCCAGCAGCCCCCCGGACAGGAACACTGAAGCTTTCTTT. Protein product: CASSPPDRNTEAFF. The variable domain in full, completed from reference TRBV9 and TRBJ1-1, reads DSGVTQTPKHLITATGQRVTLRCSPRSGDLSVYWYQQSLDQGLQFLIQYYNGEERAKGNILERFSAQQFPDLHSELNLSSLELGDSALYFCASSPPDRNTEAFFGQGTRLTVV.

The sample holds many counts of this clonotype. The V call is TRBV6-1, the J call TRBJ2-7; D gene unclear. The CDR3 extends over 13 amino acids. Germline CDR1 MNHNS, CDR2 SASEGT. Trimming took 6 bases from V and 0 from J, leaving 9 bases between them. Here the CDR3 DNA reads TGTGCCAGCAGGGATGGACCCTCCTACGAGCAGTACTTC. Translation: CASRDGPSYEQYF.

This clonotype showed up just a few times. The CDR3 protein is CASTPTAGHEQFF. CDR3 coding DNA: TGCGCCAGCACCCCTACCGCCGGGCATGAGCAGTTCTTC. This chain connects TRBV5-1 to TRBJ2-1; D is uncertain. Per germline, CDR1 SGHRS and CDR2 YFSETQ. The CDR3 spans 13 residues. Trimming took off 6 bases at V and 8 bases at J, with 15 bases between the two ends.

This clonotype was observed at least ten times. J is TRBJ1-1 and V is TRBV12-3 or TRBV12-4; D unresolved. The CDR3 covers 12 residues. V lost 6 bases and J 8 bases, leaving 13 bases between the germline ends. In nucleotides, the CDR3 is TGTGCCAGCAGCCGTTACGGGATAGAAGCTTTCTTT. Residues: CASSRYGIEAFF.

This clonotype was seen a handful of times. The genes are TRBV28 and TRBJ2-6; D call uncertain. Per germline, CDR1 MDHEN and CDR2 SYDVKM. CDR3 length: 15 residues. Trimming pared 3 bases from V and 2 bases from J, leaving 8 bases between. CDR3 sequence reads: CASSFVGTGANVLTF. CDR3 nucleotide sequence: TGTGCCAGCAGTTTTGTTGGCACTGGGGCCAACGTCCTGACTTTC.

This clonotype showed up just a few times. This chain joins TRBV6-5 and TRBJ2-7, with TRBD2 matching over 16 bases. The CDR3 has 17 amino acids. Germline CDR1 is MNHEY and CDR2 is SVGAGI. The ends lost 4 bases at V and 6 bases at J; junction bases unmatched: 9. The CDR3 DNA sequence: TGTGCCAGCAGTTCGGGACTAGCGGGAGGGTCCCTACGCGAGCAGTACTTC. Its translation is CASSSGLAGGSLREQYF.

A word on this clonotype: A much larger clonotype is one base distant, so this may be a read error. The chain recombines TRBV5-1 with TRBJ2-1, with 7 bases identical to TRBD2. Per the germline V gene, CDR1 is SGHRS and CDR2 is YFSETQ. This CDR3 has 16 amino acids. V trimming: 5 bases; J trimming: 9 bases; junction bases outside the gene matches: 17. DNA of the CDR3: TGCGCCAGCAGGGATCAGCCCAGCGGGATGGCCGGTGAGCAGTTCTTC. This translates into CASRDQPSGMAGEQFF.

This clonotype was seen at least ten times. V usage is TRBV20-1 and J usage is TRBJ1-1; TRBD1 is a possible D gene (6 bases). The CDR3 contains 13 residues. Germline CDR1 reads DFQATT; CDR2 reads SNEGSKA (reference sequence). Trimming left V 0 bases short and J 1 base short, with 6 bases between. The CDR3 coding sequence is TGCAGTGCTAGAGAGGGACAGAACACTGAAGCTTTCTTT. This translates into CSAREGQNTEAFF.